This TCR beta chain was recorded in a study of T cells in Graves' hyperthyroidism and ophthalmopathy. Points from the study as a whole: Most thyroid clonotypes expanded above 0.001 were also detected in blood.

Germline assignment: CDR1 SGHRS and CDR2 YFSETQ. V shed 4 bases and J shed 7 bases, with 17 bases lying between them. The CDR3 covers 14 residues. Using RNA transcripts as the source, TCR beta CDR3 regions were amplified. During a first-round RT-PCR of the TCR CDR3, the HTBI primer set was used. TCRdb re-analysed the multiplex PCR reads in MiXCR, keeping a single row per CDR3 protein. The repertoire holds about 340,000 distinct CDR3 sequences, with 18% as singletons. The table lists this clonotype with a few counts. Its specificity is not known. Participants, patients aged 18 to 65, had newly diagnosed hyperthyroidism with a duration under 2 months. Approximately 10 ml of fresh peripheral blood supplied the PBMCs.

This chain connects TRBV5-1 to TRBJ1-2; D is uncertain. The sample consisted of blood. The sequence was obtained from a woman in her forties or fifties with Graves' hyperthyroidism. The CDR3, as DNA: TGCGCCAGCAGCGGGAGAGGTTTAGAGGGTGGCTACACCTTC. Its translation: CASSGRGLEGGYTF.